This TCR beta chain originates from a study of blood T cell repertoires in COVID-19. The wider study: Samples representing acute and convalescent COVID-19 were sourced from the United States, Italy and Spain.

This CDR3 has 14 residues. The V end was cut by 2 bases, the J end by 3 bases, with 12 bases between. Germline values: CDR1 SGHKS, CDR2 YYEKEE (reference sequence). Using immunoSEQ multiplex PCR, the repertoire was profiled, and TCRdb retains in-frame clones only, with some absent. The table has 200,000 to 300,000 clones, over 80% seen once. The V gene is TRBV5-5, the J gene TRBJ2-7; D is ambiguous. The material sequenced was peripheral blood. The clonotype originates from a woman in her thirties or forties with acute or convalescent COVID-19. CDR3 coding DNA: TGTGCCAGCAGCTTATCAGAGGAGCGCTACGAGCAGTACGTC. This codes for CASSLSEERYEQYV.